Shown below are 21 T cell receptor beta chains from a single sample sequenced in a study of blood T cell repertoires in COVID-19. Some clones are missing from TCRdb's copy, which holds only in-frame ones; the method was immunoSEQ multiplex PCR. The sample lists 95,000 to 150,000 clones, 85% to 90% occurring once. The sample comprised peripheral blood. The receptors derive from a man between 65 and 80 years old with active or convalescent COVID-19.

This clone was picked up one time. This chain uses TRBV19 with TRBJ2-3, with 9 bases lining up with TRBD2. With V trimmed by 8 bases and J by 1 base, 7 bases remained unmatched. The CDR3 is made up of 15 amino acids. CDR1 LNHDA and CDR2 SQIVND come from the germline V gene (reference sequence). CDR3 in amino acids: CASRLSGSRTDTQYF. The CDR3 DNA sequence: TGTGCCAGTCGCCTTAGCGGGAGCCGCACAGATACGCAGTATTTT.

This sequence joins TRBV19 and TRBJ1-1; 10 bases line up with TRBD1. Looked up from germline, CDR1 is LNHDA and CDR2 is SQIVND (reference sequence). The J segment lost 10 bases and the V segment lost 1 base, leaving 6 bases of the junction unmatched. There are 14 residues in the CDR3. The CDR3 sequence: CASSIGPTGGSAFF. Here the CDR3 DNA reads TGTGCCAGTAGTATAGGACCGACAGGGGGCTCAGCTTTCTTT.

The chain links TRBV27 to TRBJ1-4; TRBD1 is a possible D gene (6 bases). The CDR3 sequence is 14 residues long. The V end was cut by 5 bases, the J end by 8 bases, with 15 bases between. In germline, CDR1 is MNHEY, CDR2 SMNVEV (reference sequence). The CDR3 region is CASSTNREGEKLFF. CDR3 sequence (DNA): TGTGCCAGCAGTACCAACAGGGAGGGGGAAAAACTGTTTTTT.

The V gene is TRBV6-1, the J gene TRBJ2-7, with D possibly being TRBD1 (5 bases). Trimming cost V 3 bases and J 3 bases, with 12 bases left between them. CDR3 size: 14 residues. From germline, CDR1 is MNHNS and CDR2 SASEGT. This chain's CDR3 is CASSDRAGYYEQYF. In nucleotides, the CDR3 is TGTGCCAGCAGTGACAGGGCCGGCTACTACGAGCAGTACTTC.

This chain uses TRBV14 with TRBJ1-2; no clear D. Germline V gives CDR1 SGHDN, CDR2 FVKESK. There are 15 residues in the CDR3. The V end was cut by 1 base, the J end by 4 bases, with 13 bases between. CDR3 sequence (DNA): TGTGCCAGCAGCCAAGTCCCGACACCGATCTATGGCTACACCTTC. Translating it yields CASSQVPTPIYGYTF.

This CDR3 reads CASSLTLSPGEKLFF. CDR3 coding DNA: TGTGCCAGCAGCTTGACACTTAGTCCGGGGGAAAAACTGTTTTTT. V is TRBV7-9 and J is TRBJ1-4; no definite D call. The ends were cut back, 3 bases at V and 8 bases at J, with 16 bases in the middle. The germline gives CDR1 SEHNR, CDR2 FQNEAQ (reference sequence). The length of the CDR3 is 15 residues.

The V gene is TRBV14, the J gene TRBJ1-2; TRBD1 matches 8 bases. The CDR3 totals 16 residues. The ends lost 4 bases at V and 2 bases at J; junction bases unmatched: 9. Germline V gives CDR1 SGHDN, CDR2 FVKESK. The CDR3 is CASSPSTGDGNYGYTF. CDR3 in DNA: TGTGCCAGCAGCCCATCGACAGGGGATGGGAACTATGGCTACACCTTC.

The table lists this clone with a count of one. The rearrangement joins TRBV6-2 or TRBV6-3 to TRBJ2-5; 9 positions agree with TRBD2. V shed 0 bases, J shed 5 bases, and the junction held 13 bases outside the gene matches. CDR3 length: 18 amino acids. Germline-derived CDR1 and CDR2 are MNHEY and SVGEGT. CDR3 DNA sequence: TGTGCCAGCAGTTACTCGAAGCAGGGAATAGCGGGAGTGGAGACCCAGTACTTC. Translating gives CASSYSKQGIAGVETQYF.

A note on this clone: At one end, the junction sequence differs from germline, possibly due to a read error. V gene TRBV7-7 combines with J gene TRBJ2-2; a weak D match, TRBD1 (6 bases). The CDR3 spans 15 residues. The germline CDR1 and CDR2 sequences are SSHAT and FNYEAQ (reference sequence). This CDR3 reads CASSPAGVNTGELFF. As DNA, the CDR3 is TGTGCTAGCAGCCCCGCAGGGGTGAACACCGGGGAGCTGTTTTTT.

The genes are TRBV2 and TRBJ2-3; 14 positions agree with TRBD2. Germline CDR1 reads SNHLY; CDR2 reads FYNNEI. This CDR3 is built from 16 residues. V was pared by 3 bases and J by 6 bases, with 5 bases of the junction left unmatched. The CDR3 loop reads CASSDGTSGSSDTQYF. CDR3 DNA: TGTGCCAGCAGTGACGGGACTAGCGGGAGTAGCGATACGCAGTATTTT. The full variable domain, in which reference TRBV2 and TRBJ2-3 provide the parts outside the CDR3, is EPEVTQTPSHQVTQMGQEVILRCVPISNHLYFYWYRQILGQKVEFLVSFYNNEISEKSEIFDDQFSVERPDGSNFTLKIRSTKLEDSAMYFCASSDGTSGSSDTQYFGPGTRLTVL.

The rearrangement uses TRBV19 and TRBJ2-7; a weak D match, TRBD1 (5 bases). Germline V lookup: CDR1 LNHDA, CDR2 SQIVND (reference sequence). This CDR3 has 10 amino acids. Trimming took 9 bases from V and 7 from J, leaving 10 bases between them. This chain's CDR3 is CASGSGEQYF. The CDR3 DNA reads TGTGCCAGCGGATCAGGGGAGCAGTACTTC.

CDR3 in amino acids: CASGGQMNTEAFF. CDR3 in DNA: TGTGCCAGTGGGGGACAGATGAACACTGAAGCTTTCTTT. The chain joins TRBV19 to TRBJ1-1, with 7 positions matching TRBD1. CDR3 size: 13 residues. V was clipped by 8 bases and J by 0 bases; unmatched bases: 3. Germline loops: CDR1 LNHDA, CDR2 SQIVND (reference sequence). The variable domain in full, completed from reference TRBV19 and TRBJ1-1, reads DGGITQSPKYLFRKEGQNVTLSCEQNLNHDAMYWYRQDPGQGLRLIYYSQIVNDFQKGDIAEGYSVSREKKESFPLTVTSAQKNPTAFYLCASGGQMNTEAFFGQGTRLTVV.

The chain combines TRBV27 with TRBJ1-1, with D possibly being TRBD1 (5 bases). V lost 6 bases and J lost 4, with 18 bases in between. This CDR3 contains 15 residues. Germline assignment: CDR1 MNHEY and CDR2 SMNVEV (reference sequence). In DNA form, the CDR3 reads TGTGCCAGCAGAGGGAGGCTCCCAAGGGGCACTGAAGCTTTCTTT. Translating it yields CASRGRLPRGTEAFF.

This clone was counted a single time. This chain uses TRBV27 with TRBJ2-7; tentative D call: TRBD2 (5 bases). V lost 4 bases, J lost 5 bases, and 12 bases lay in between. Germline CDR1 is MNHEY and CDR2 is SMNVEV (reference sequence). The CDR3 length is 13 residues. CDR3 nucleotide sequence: TGTGCCAGCAGTTCACTTAGCGACGACGAGCAGTACTTC. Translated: CASSSLSDDEQYF.

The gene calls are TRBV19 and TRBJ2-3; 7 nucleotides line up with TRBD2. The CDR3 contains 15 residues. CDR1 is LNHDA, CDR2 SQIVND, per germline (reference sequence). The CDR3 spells CAVRGVGSTTDTQYF. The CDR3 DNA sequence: TGTGCGGTTCGGGGGGTGGGGAGTACCACAGATACGCAGTATTTT.

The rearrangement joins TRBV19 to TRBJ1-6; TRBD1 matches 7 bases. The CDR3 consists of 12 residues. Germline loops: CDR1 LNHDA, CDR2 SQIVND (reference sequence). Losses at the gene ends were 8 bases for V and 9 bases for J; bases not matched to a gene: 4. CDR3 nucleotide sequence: TGTGCCAGTCAGGGGGACAGTTCACCCCTCCACTTT. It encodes CASQGDSSPLHF.

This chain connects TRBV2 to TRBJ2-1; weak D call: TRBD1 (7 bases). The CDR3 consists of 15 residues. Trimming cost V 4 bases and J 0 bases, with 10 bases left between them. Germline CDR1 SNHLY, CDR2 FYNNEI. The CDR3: CASSVQGGSYNEQFF. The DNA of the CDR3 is TGTGCCAGCAGTGTGCAGGGGGGCTCCTACAATGAGCAGTTCTTC.

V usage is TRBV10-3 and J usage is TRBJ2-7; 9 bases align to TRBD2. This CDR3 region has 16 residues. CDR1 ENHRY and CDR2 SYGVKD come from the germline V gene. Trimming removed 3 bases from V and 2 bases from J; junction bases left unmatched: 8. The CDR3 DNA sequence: TGTGCCATCAGTGACCCGCTAGCGGGGAGGCCCTACGAGCAGTACTTC. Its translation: CAISDPLAGRPYEQYF.

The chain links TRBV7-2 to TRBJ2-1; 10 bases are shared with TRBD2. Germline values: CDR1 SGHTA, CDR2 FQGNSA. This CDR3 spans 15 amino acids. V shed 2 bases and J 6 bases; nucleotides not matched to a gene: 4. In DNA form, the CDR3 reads TGTGCCAGCAGCTTAAAAGCGGGAGGGCGCAATGAGCAGTTCTTC. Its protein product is CASSLKAGGRNEQFF.

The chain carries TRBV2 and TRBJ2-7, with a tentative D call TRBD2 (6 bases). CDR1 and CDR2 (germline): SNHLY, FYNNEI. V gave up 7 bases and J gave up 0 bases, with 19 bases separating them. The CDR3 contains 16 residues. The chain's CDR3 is CASIDSGTPTSYEQYF. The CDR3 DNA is TGTGCCAGCATAGATTCCGGGACTCCGACCTCCTACGAGCAGTACTTC.

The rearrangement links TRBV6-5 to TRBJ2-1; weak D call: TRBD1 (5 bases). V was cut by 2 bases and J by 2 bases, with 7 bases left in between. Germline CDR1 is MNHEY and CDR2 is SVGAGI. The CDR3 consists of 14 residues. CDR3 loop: CASSYVGPYNEQFF. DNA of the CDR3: TGTGCCAGCAGTTACGTGGGGCCCTACAATGAGCAGTTCTTC.